This T cell receptor beta chain was retrieved from a study of T cells in Graves' hyperthyroidism and ophthalmopathy. Study-wide context: Sampling of peripheral blood happened at initial diagnosis, prior to any treatment. General study results and limits: Within blood appeared most thyroid clonotypes that had expanded above 0.001.

This clonotype was observed many times. Its antigen is undetermined. V lost 2 bases to trimming and J lost 8 bases; unmatched junction nucleotides: 9. CDR3 length: 14 amino acids. CDR1 is SGHRS and CDR2 is YFSETQ in the germline V gene. Amplified TCR beta CDR3 regions came from RNA transcripts. With the HTBI primer set, the TCR CDR3 went through a first round of RT-PCR. TCRdb processed the multiplex PCR reads anew with MiXCR; each CDR3 protein has one entry. This sample has 93,000 or so distinct CDR3 sequences, with over 45% found just once. Aged 18 to 65, the patients had hyperthyroidism that was newly diagnosed and had lasted under 2 months. Every diagnosis used clinical symptoms, serum thyroxine and TRAb, thyroid ultrasound and orbital computed tomography.

The chain carries TRBV5-1 and TRBJ1-2, with 7 bases identical to TRBD1. Material for sequencing was blood. This TCR came from a middle-aged man with Graves' hyperthyroidism. CDR3 amino acids: CASSLTGVGEGYTF. CDR3 sequence (DNA): TGCGCCAGCAGCTTAACAGGGGTAGGAGAGGGCTACACCTTC.